The TCR beta chain described here comes from a study of CD8 T cells in ankylosing spondylitis. General observations from the study: Clones that were linked to disease were CD8+ and were relatively rare in peripheral blood. Typical of ankylosing spondylitis blood, it appeared, was a TCR beta motif of roughly eight highly homologous variants. Some of the motif variants had earlier been found in reactive arthritis patients' fluid and blood.

Quantitative molecular-barcoded 5'-RACE generated the TCR beta libraries. TCRdb reanalysed the 5' RACE reads using MiXCR and keeps one entry per CDR3 protein. The data contain 100,000 to 150,000 distinct CDR3 sequences, roughly 18% of them singletons. The CDR3 sequence is 14 residues long. J gave up 5 bases and V 8 bases, and 10 bases lay outside the gene matches. Germline CDR1 MNHNS, CDR2 SASEGT. This clonotype came up a few times. As yet, its antigen is unknown. This TCR was recovered from a male donor with ankylosing spondylitis. The material sequenced was blood, either unsorted or a sorted T cell fraction (not recorded which). The chain links TRBV6-1 to TRBJ2-5, with 8 bases matching TRBD1. Here the CDR3 DNA reads TGTGCCAGCTCGAGCGACAGGGGAAAGGAGACCCAGTACTTC. It specifies CASSSDRGKETQYF.